This TCR beta chain was sequenced in a study of CD8+CD57+ T cells in acquired aplastic anemia. The CDR3 runs to 13 residues. Germline V lookup: CDR1 LNHDA, CDR2 SQIVND (reference sequence). V dropped 7 bases and J dropped 7 bases, with 13 bases sitting between them. Investigators profiled TCR beta VDJ and CDR3 from genomic DNA template. TCRdb used MiXCR to reprocess the reads, holding one entry per CDR3 protein. This sample yields roughly 98,000 distinct CDR3 sequences, of which roughly 70% are seen a single time; 65% belongs to the top ten. An expansion of CD8+CD57+ cells by flow cytometry had been shown in patients chosen for sequencing.

Sequencing input: sorted CD4+, CD8+, or CD8+CD57+ T cells (not recorded which) from PBMCs. The chain joins TRBV19 to TRBJ2-2, with D maybe TRBD1 (6 bases). This receptor was obtained from a human donor with aplastic anemia. CDR3 region: CASIPQGGGELFF. The CDR3 DNA is TGTGCCAGTATCCCACAGGGTGGCGGGGAGCTGTTTTTT.